The clone carrying this TCR beta chain has only a few counts. What it binds is not known. CDR3 length: 17 residues. V was trimmed by 6 bases and J by 4 bases, leaving 27 bases between them. CDR1 is DFQATT, CDR2 SNEGSKA, per germline (reference sequence). This entry is derived from a study of blood T cells in healthy people across ages. Study-wide findings and caveats: Strong correlation existed between TCR beta diversity and naive T cell percentage. Diversity of TCR beta per million T cells declined in a roughly linear way with age.

Donors ranged from about 6 to 90 years old and were healthy Caucasians in Russia. PBMCs, at least 6.5 million per sample, were isolated. Alongside a J-beta primer mix, a sample-barcoded 5' primer served in a second PCR lasting about 7 to 11 cycles. TCRdb re-derived calls from the 5' RACE reads in MiXCR, one entry per CDR3 protein. The table shows 800,000 to 950,000 distinct CDR3 sequences, with 35% to 40% occurring only once. The source of this sequence is a man between 18 and 35 years old in good health. Sequencing used blood. This chain connects TRBV20-1 to TRBJ1-2; tentative D call: TRBD1 (5 bases). This CDR3 is CSAPGSQASSPFYGYTF. CDR3 nucleotide sequence: TGCAGTGCCCCAGGGAGTCAGGCTTCAAGCCCATTCTATGGCTACACCTTC.